The entry below describes one T cell receptor (beta chain). What it binds is not known. The V end was cut by 0 bases, the J end by 5 bases, with 7 bases between. From germline, CDR1 is SQVTM and CDR2 ANQGSEA. The CDR3 spans 12 residues. The data were taken from a study of regulatory T cells in long-lasting Graves disease. Study-wide results and caveats: Persistent disease exhibited a predilection for TRBV28, TRBJ1-2 and TRBJ2-5.

Time point noted: persistent/refractory GD, antithyroid drugs over 5 years with positive TRAb. PBMC-extracted RNA yielded the TCR library. HTBI primers from iRepertoire and Arm-PCR of CDR3 regions yielded the TCR beta libraries. MiXCR was run by TCRdb on the multiplex PCR reads, yielding one entry per CDR3 protein. The sample includes hundreds of thousands of distinct CDR3 sequences, 25% to 30% of them seen just once. This sequence originates from a female donor with Graves disease. The sample consisted of peripheral blood mononuclear cells (PBMCs), taken when the disease was refractory, from a patient treated with antithyroid drugs. This chain connects TRBV29-1 to TRBJ2-5; TRBD1 is a possible D gene (6 bases). The CDR3 here is CSVEDRGETQYF. The CDR3 nucleotides are TGCAGCGTTGAAGATAGGGGGGAGACCCAGTACTTC.